Below, 25 T cell receptor beta chains from the same sample are listed, as sequenced in a study of cytomegalovirus exposure and HLA in healthy donors. TCRdb's copy holds only in-frame clones and misses some; the assay was immunoSEQ multiplex PCR. The sample contains under 65,000 clones, around 95% of which appear only once. The specimen was PBMCs. The receptors originated from a woman younger than 35 in good health and CMV-seropositive.

The rearrangement uses TRBV15 and TRBJ1-2; 7 positions match TRBD1. This CDR3 spans 15 amino acids. Germline trimming cut 5 bases from V and 2 bases from J; bases unmatched to any gene: 8. Per the germline V gene, CDR1 is LNHNV and CDR2 is YYDKDF (reference sequence). The CDR3 bases are TGTGCCACCAGCTTCCTCCGGGGACAGAACTATGGCTACACCTTC. Translation gives CATSFLRGQNYGYTF.

The J gene is TRBJ1-1, the V gene TRBV13; a weak D match, TRBD1 (6 bases). This CDR3 region has 13 residues. Per the germline V gene, CDR1 is PRHDT and CDR2 is FYEKMQ (reference sequence). The V and J ends lost 7 bases and 3 bases respectively, with 12 bases between them. DNA of the CDR3: TGTGCCAGCATGCAGGGGAGTTACACTGAAGCTTTCTTT. It yields the protein CASMQGSYTEAFF.

The chain employs TRBV5-1 and TRBJ1-6, with 7 nucleotides matching TRBD1. V lost 3 bases to trimming and J lost 5 bases; unmatched junction nucleotides: 8. The CDR3 covers 16 residues. Germline V CDR1 and CDR2: SGHRS, YFSETQ. Here the CDR3 DNA reads TGCGCCAGCAGCTCCGACAGGGCTTGGAATAATTCACCCCTCCACTTT. Translated, it gives CASSSDRAWNNSPLHF.

J is TRBJ2-5 and V is TRBV2; 9 bases line up with TRBD2. V trimming: 8 bases; J trimming: 4 bases; junction bases outside the gene matches: 11. The CDR3 extends over 15 amino acids. Per the germline V gene, CDR1 is SNHLY and CDR2 is FYNNEI. The CDR3 region is CASLWLAGSAETQYF. The CDR3 DNA reads TGTGCCAGCCTTTGGCTAGCGGGGTCCGCAGAGACCCAGTACTTC.

The chain carries TRBV27 and TRBJ2-2; possibly TRBD1 for D (6 bases). The CDR3 contains 14 residues. Germline lookup yields CDR1 MNHEY and CDR2 SMNVEV (reference sequence). Trimming shortened V by 10 bases and J by 3 bases, and 15 bases separated the two germline ends. The CDR3 region is CATRADRYTGELFF. Written as DNA, the CDR3 is TGTGCCACGCGGGCGGACAGATACACCGGGGAGCTGTTTTTT.

This chain connects TRBV7-3 to TRBJ2-2; 8 bases match TRBD1. V was clipped by 5 bases and J by 0 bases; unmatched bases: 8. CDR1 and CDR2 from the germline V gene are SGHTA and FQGTGA. The CDR3 consists of 17 residues. CDR3 sequence: CASSVVGDRTNTGELFF. CDR3 sequence (DNA): TGTGCCAGCAGCGTCGTTGGGGACAGGACGAACACCGGGGAGCTGTTTTTT.

V usage is TRBV28 and J usage is TRBJ1-1, with 9 nucleotides matching TRBD1. V shed 7 bases, J shed 2 bases, and the junction held 5 bases outside the gene matches. The CDR3 contains 14 residues. Germline lookup yields CDR1 MDHEN and CDR2 SYDVKM. The CDR3, as DNA: TGTGCCAGCATACTACAGGGGGCAAACACTGAAGCTTTCTTT. This gives the protein CASILQGANTEAFF.

The chain employs TRBV5-4 and TRBJ2-5; TRBD2 matches at 9 bases. The CDR3 loop spans 15 amino acids. CDR1 is SGHNT, CDR2 YYREEE, per germline (reference sequence). V gave up 3 bases and J gave up 4 bases; unmatched junction bases: 7. CDR3 DNA sequence: TGTGCCAGCAGCTCGCCGTCGACTAGCGGAGAGACCCAGTACTTC. Translating it yields CASSSPSTSGETQYF.

The chain is built from TRBV7-8 and TRBJ1-1, with TRBD1 as a possible D gene (5 bases). This CDR3 is 15 amino acids long. Germline CDR1 SGHVS, CDR2 FQNEAQ. V lost 4 bases and J lost 5, with 17 bases in between. DNA of the CDR3: TGTGCCAGCAGCTGGGGACGAGGGAGGGAGACTGAAGCTTTCTTT. Translation: CASSWGRGRETEAFF.

The chain is built from TRBV18 and TRBJ2-1; D possibly corresponds to TRBD1 (5 bases). CDR3 size: 12 residues. Germline V gene data show CDR1 as KGHSH and CDR2 as LQKENI. Trimming cost V 4 bases and J 9 bases, with 10 bases left between them. This chain's CDR3 is CASSQQGVEQFF. For the CDR3, the DNA is TGTGCCAGCTCACAGCAGGGTGTTGAGCAGTTCTTC.

The chain has TRBV7-2 and TRBJ2-2; 11 nucleotides align to TRBD2. The CDR3 consists of 16 residues. Germline CDR1 is SGHTA and CDR2 is FQGNSA. With 8 bases clipped from V and 0 bases from J, the junction kept 5 bases outside the gene matches. The CDR3 DNA reads as TGTGCCAGCCCCAGACTAGCGGGATCGAACACCGGGGAGCTGTTTTTT. It specifies CASPRLAGSNTGELFF.

This clone appeared a few times. V usage is TRBV5-1 and J usage is TRBJ1-1; TRBD1 aligns across 7 bases. Trimming removed 7 bases from V and 0 bases from J; junction bases left unmatched: 9. The CDR3 covers 15 residues. Germline V gives CDR1 SGHRS, CDR2 YFSETQ. The CDR3 nucleotides read TGCGCCAGCCGCCCCGATGGACAGGTGAACACTGAAGCTTTCTTT. Amino acids: CASRPDGQVNTEAFF.

This clone was seen a single time. This chain uses TRBV29-1 with TRBJ2-5; 7 nucleotides align to TRBD1. V was pared by 5 bases and J by 1 base, with 4 bases of the junction left unmatched. The CDR3 is 13 amino acids. Per germline, CDR1 SQVTM and CDR2 ANQGSEA. The CDR3 DNA reads TGCAGCGTTACCGGACAGGCCCAAGAGACCCAGTACTTC. Translated, it gives CSVTGQAQETQYF.

The chain employs TRBV19 and TRBJ2-7, with a possible D match to TRBD1 (6 bases). The CDR3 has 13 amino acids. Germline loops: CDR1 LNHDA, CDR2 SQIVND (reference sequence). Trimming cost V 4 bases and J 2 bases, with 9 bases left between them. CDR3 amino acids: CASSKGQTYEQYF. The CDR3 DNA is TGTGCCAGTAGTAAGGGACAAACCTACGAGCAGTACTTC.

The chain joins TRBV27 to TRBJ2-3, with no clear D. This CDR3 region has 15 residues. The V gene's germline CDR1 is MNHEY and CDR2 SMNVEV (reference sequence). Deletions cut 4 bases from V and 1 base from J, with 12 bases between. CDR3: CASSYRWLRTDTQYF. The CDR3 coding sequence is TGTGCCAGCAGTTACCGCTGGCTTCGCACAGATACGCAGTATTTT.

This clone showed up just once. The V gene is TRBV5-1, the J gene TRBJ2-6, with D tentatively TRBD1 (6 bases). The CDR3 totals 17 residues. From germline, CDR1 is SGHRS and CDR2 YFSETQ. Trimming cost V 0 bases and J 1 base, with 11 bases left between them. This CDR3 is CASSLDRERSGANVLTF. The CDR3 DNA is TGCGCCAGCAGCTTGGACAGGGAACGATCTGGGGCCAACGTCCTGACTTTC.

The rearrangement joins TRBV28 to TRBJ2-5, with D perhaps matching TRBD1 (7 bases). This CDR3 has 17 amino acids. Trimming cost V 4 bases and J 4 bases, with 22 bases left between them. Germline lookup yields CDR1 MDHEN and CDR2 SYDVKM. DNA for the CDR3: TGTGCCAGCAGTTCCATTCCAGGGGGGAGTTGGGGAGAGACCCAGTACTTC. It codes for CASSSIPGGSWGETQYF.

The rearrangement joins TRBV29-1 to TRBJ2-7; 7 nucleotides line up with TRBD2. Germline loops: CDR1 SQVTM, CDR2 ANQGSEA. V was clipped by 1 base and J by 6 bases; unmatched bases: 3. The CDR3 consists of 12 residues. This CDR3 reads CSVEVGGGEQYF. The CDR3 DNA sequence: TGCAGCGTTGAAGTTGGGGGGGGCGAGCAGTACTTC.

This chain uses TRBV30 with TRBJ2-1, with 13 bases fitting TRBD2. J lost 4 bases, V lost 2 bases, and 11 bases had no gene match. The CDR3 extends over 18 amino acids. Germline loops: CDR1 GTSNPN, CDR2 SVGIG (reference sequence). CDR3 region: CAWSRGLAGELRYNEQFF. The CDR3 region has the DNA TGTGCCTGGAGTCGTGGACTAGCGGGAGAACTTCGGTACAATGAGCAGTTCTTC.

Here the CDR3 reads CASRSLGGTEAFF. The CDR3, as DNA: TGTGCCAGCAGGAGTTTAGGGGGCACTGAAGCTTTCTTT. The rearrangement joins TRBV27 to TRBJ1-1; D is possibly TRBD1 (6 bases). Germline-derived CDR1 and CDR2 are MNHEY and SMNVEV (reference sequence). The CDR3 loop spans 13 amino acids. Trimming took off 6 bases at V and 4 bases at J, with 12 bases between the two ends.

This clone was observed once. The rearrangement uses TRBV6-5 and TRBJ2-1; D is unclear. From germline, CDR1 is MNHEY and CDR2 SVGAGI. The V end lost 2 bases, the J end lost 7 bases, and 6 bases lay between the germline ends. This CDR3 comprises 12 residues. CDR3 coding DNA: TGTGCCAGCAGTTACGGGCTAAATGAGCAGTTCTTC. It yields the protein CASSYGLNEQFF.

V is TRBV18 and J is TRBJ2-1; the D gene is possibly TRBD2 (5 bases). Germline CDR1 reads KGHSH; CDR2 reads LQKENI. The CDR3 extends over 13 amino acids. V was trimmed by 3 bases and J by 8 bases, leaving 11 bases between them. The CDR3 coding sequence is TGTGCCAGCTCACCCCCAGCGAGGGATGAGCAGTTCTTC. Its protein is CASSPPARDEQFF.

This clone was detected once. The chain combines TRBV6-1 with TRBJ2-3, with TRBD2 matching 10 bases. The germline CDR1 and CDR2 sequences are MNHNS and SASEGT. V shed 2 bases and J 3 bases; nucleotides not matched to a gene: 2. This CDR3 spans 15 amino acids. For the CDR3, the DNA is TGTGCCAGCAGTGAACCGGGACTAGCGACAGATACGCAGTATTTT. Its translation: CASSEPGLATDTQYF.

The genes are TRBV27 and TRBJ1-1, with TRBD1 matching 7 bases. Germline V gene data show CDR1 as MNHEY and CDR2 as SMNVEV (reference sequence). This CDR3 spans 14 amino acids. With V trimmed by 5 bases and J by 4 bases, 7 bases remained unmatched. CDR3 sequence reads: CASSLDRVGTEAFF. CDR3 nucleotide sequence: TGTGCCAGCAGTCTTGACAGGGTCGGCACTGAAGCTTTCTTT.

V and J are TRBV7-3 and TRBJ1-1; a weak D match, TRBD1 (5 bases). The germline V gene encodes CDR1 SGHTA and CDR2 FQGTGA. V was cut by 1 base and J by 5 bases, with 11 bases left in between. The CDR3 is 14 amino acids. CDR3 residues: CASSLRGGGTEAFF. The CDR3 DNA reads TGTGCCAGCAGCTTAAGAGGTGGGGGGACTGAAGCTTTCTTT. The complete variable domain, with remaining parts taken from reference TRBV7-3 and TRBJ1-1, reads GAGVSQTPSNKVTEKGKYVELRCDPISGHTALYWYRQSLGQGPEFLIYFQGTGAADDSGLPNDRFFAVRPEGSVSTLKIQRTERGDSAVYLCASSLRGGGTEAFFGQGTRLTVV.